The clone carrying this TCR beta chain has a handful of counts. The CDR3 is 14 amino acids. With V trimmed by 0 bases and J by 3 bases, 2 bases remained unmatched. Germline assignment: CDR1 SGDLS and CDR2 YYNGEE. These data are taken from a study of blood T cell repertoires in COVID-19. Whole-study context: PBMCs, B-cell-depleted T cells, or T cells provided the cDNA or gDNA that made up the material.

Authors' methods: Estimation of nucleated cell counts relied on the amplification of reference gene primers. TCRdb's copy holds only in-frame clones and misses some; the assay was immunoSEQ multiplex PCR. Clonal size and the V and J genes are those of that table, whereas D and trimming came from the DNA. The sample has a few hundred thousand clones, about nine tenths seen once. The chain couples TRBV9 to TRBJ1-2; the match to TRBD1 covers 7 bases. Sequences were obtained from peripheral blood. The origin of this receptor is a young man with active or convalescent COVID-19. The CDR3 nucleotides are TGTGCCAGCAGCGTAGGACAGGGCTACTATGGCTACACCTTC. The encoded protein is CASSVGQGYYGYTF. Full variable domain (remainder filled in from reference TRBV9 and TRBJ1-2): DSGVTQTPKHLITATGQRVTLRCSPRSGDLSVYWYQQSLDQGLQFLIQYYNGEERAKGNILERFSAQQFPDLHSELNLSSLELGDSALYFCASSVGQGYYGYTFGSGTRLTVV.